This TCR beta chain comes out of a study of technical replicates of blood from a few donors. The repertoire was sequenced with immunoSEQ multiplex PCR; TCRdb's copy has only in-frame clones and lacks some. The sample has under 85,000 clones, under 95% seen once; the top ten hold under 0.3%. Germline values: CDR1 DFQATT, CDR2 SNEGSKA (reference sequence). CDR3 length: 11 amino acids. V was shortened by 3 bases and J by 10 bases, with 12 bases between the two germline ends. The genes are TRBV20-1 and TRBJ1-1, with a weak D call TRBD1 (6 bases). The sample taken for sequencing was T cells isolated from PBMCs. The clonotype comes from a human donor in good health. The CDR3 sequence is CSARVGAPAFF. In nucleotides, the CDR3 is TGCAGTGCTAGGGTGGGGGCCCCAGCTTTCTTT.